Following are 9 T cell receptor beta chains from one sample sequenced in a study of blood T cell repertoires in COVID-19 (dated by TCRdb to 2020 to 2022). The method behind the library was the immunoSEQ multiplex PCR assay. TCRdb holds this immuneACCESS table with in-frame rearrangements only. Some clones are missing; in checked studies, unresolved V genes explain under half, and the rest has no known cause. The sample table shows under 300,000 clones, and approximately 85% are seen once. Together, the top ten hold roughly an eighth of the sample. Sequencing was carried out using peripheral blood. Source of these receptors: an elderly man with acute or convalescent COVID-19.

The J gene is TRBJ1-1, the V gene TRBV5-1, with D perhaps matching TRBD1 (6 bases). Germline CDR1 SGHRS, CDR2 YFSETQ. The CDR3 sequence is 13 residues long. V shed 5 bases and J shed 1 base, with 9 bases lying between them. The CDR3 DNA reads TGCGCCAGCAGAGGGGGGGCGAACACTGAAGCTTTCTTT. This translates into CASRGGANTEAFF. The complete variable domain, with remaining parts taken from reference TRBV5-1 and TRBJ1-1, reads KAGVTQTPRYLIKTRGQQVTLSCSPISGHRSVSWYQQTPGQGLQFLFEYFSETQRNKGNFPGRFSGRQFSNSRSEMNVSTLELGDSALYLCASRGGANTEAFFGQGTRLTVV.

The chain has TRBV5-1 and TRBJ2-2, with TRBD1 matching over 11 bases. Trimming cost V 2 bases and J 4 bases; bases outside gene matches: 4. This CDR3 has 16 residues. CDR1 is SGHRS, CDR2 YFSETQ, per germline. CDR3 amino acids: CASSFGTGGPTGELFF. The DNA for the CDR3 is TGCGCCAGCAGCTTTGGGACAGGGGGACCCACCGGGGAGCTGTTTTTT.

This chain joins TRBV29-1 and TRBJ2-7, with TRBD2 matching over 7 bases. Germline trimming cut 6 bases from V and 2 bases from J; bases unmatched to any gene: 7. Germline assignment: CDR1 SQVTM and CDR2 ANQGSEA. CDR3 length: 13 amino acids. In nucleotides, the CDR3 is TGCAGCGTGGAGCCTAGCGGTACCTACGAGCAGTACTTC. Translating it yields CSVEPSGTYEQYF.

J is TRBJ1-2 and V is TRBV14; D gene uncertain. The CDR3 sequence is 13 residues long. V dropped 1 base and J dropped 8 bases, with 11 bases sitting between them. Looked up from germline, CDR1 is SGHDN and CDR2 is FVKESK. The CDR3 loop is CASSQGPSWGYTF. DNA of the CDR3: TGTGCCAGCAGCCAAGGGCCTAGTTGGGGCTACACCTTC.

The chain employs TRBV19 and TRBJ1-1; weak D call: TRBD1 (5 bases). V was trimmed by 1 base and J by 3 bases, leaving 12 bases between them. CDR1 LNHDA and CDR2 SQIVND come from the germline V gene (reference sequence). The CDR3 is made up of 15 amino acids. For the CDR3, the DNA is TGTGCCAGTAGTATAGGGGGCAGGATGTACACTGAAGCTTTCTTT. Encoded protein: CASSIGGRMYTEAFF.

Concerning this clone: The junction does not match germline at one end; this may be a read error. This sequence joins TRBV6-6 and TRBJ2-7; 8 bases are shared with TRBD1. The CDR3 has 12 residues. CDR1 is MNHNY and CDR2 is SVGAGI in the germline V gene (reference sequence). The CDR3 DNA reads as TGTGCCAGCAGTTACTCGGGGCCGGGACAGGACTTC. Translation gives CASSYSGPGQDF.

This sequence joins TRBV18 and TRBJ1-4; TRBD1 agrees at 9 bases. V gave up 3 bases and J gave up 8 bases; unmatched junction bases: 7. The CDR3 is made up of 15 amino acids. The V gene's germline CDR1 is KGHSH and CDR2 LQKENI. CDR3 nucleotides: TGTGCCAGCTCACCGCAGACAGGGGGAGGAGAAAAACTGTTTTTT. Its protein is CASSPQTGGGEKLFF.

The table lists this clone with a count of one. The sample holds other DNA sequences that translate to the same CDR3. This chain joins TRBV11-2 and TRBJ1-1; D is unresolved. Germline V gene sequence: CDR1 SGHAT, CDR2 FQNNGV. Trimming stripped 1 base from V and 1 base from J, with 7 bases between. This CDR3 is 14 amino acids long. The CDR3 sequence: CASSLGGGNTEAFF. The CDR3 DNA follows: TGTGCCAGCAGCTTAGGCGGCGGGAACACTGAAGCTTTCTTT.

Note on this clone: Within the sample, other DNA sequences also encode this same CDR3. This chain connects TRBV5-1 to TRBJ2-6; D is ambiguous. This CDR3 has 15 residues. V shed 1 base and J shed 0 bases, with 5 bases lying between them. The germline CDR1 and CDR2 sequences are SGHRS and YFSETQ. The CDR3 DNA sequence: TGCGCCAGCAGCTTGTCACTCTCTGGGGCCAACGTCCTGACTTTC. Translated, it gives CASSLSLSGANVLTF.